This TCR beta chain was sequenced in a study of human T cells and chemical hapten exposure. Time point reported: patch test 1, 2 weeks after DPC sensitization. The treatment was: therapeutic diphenylcyclopropenone sensitization with weekly scalp DPC. V was clipped by 7 bases and J by 1 base, with 25 bases between them. The CDR3 is made up of 18 amino acids. TCRdb re-called the RACE reads with MiXCR, one entry per CDR3 protein. The table includes tens of thousands of distinct CDR3 sequences, about 32% detected once. This sample comprised whole blood, obtained in connection with sensitization to the hapten diphenylcyclopropenone (DPC). This clonotype originated in a man aged 35-49 years with alopecia areata. Some clones in this sample may be carry-over from other donors' samples. V usage is TRBV12-3 or TRBV12-4 and J usage is TRBJ1-1, with D possibly TRBD1 on 6 matching bases. The CDR3 DNA reads TGTGCCAGCAATCCGGGTCTGGGGGCAAGAATTGAGAACACTGAAGCTTTCTTT. The encoded protein is CASNPGLGARIENTEAFF.